Listed below are T cell receptor beta chains from one sample, sequenced in a study of shared clonotypes between healthy human individuals. The repertoire was sequenced with immunoSEQ multiplex PCR; TCRdb's copy has only in-frame clones and lacks some. The sample records around 530,000 clones, around 76% being singletons. Sequencing was carried out using PBMCs. The receptors were sampled from a woman aged 40 to 50 in good health. Some clones in this sample may be carry-over from other donors' samples. The CDR3 runs from the conserved cysteine through the conserved F or W. Each record gives: D gene, clone size, J gene, V gene, CDR3 protein, CDR3 DNA. A D gene is named only where the DNA matches it firmly. The size entry is marked missing in some rows and otherwise reads once, few, many or a size class.

>NA|NA|TRBJ1-4|TRBV7-2
CASSTSNEKLFF
TGTGCCAGCAGCACGTCTAATGAAAAACTGTTTTTT
>TRBD2|many|TRBJ2-5|TRBV25-1
CASSTRPPTSSQETQYF
TGTGCCAGCAGTACCCGCCCCCCGACTAGCTCCCAAGAGACCCAGTACTTC
>NA|NA|TRBJ1-2|TRBV10-3
CAISDQDRSDYGYTF
TGTGCCATCAGTGATCAGGACCGTTCAGACTATGGCTACACCTTC
>NA|NA|TRBJ2-3|TRBV5-1
CASSLDRATDTQYF
TGCGCCAGCAGCTTGGACAGGGCCACAGATACGCAGTATTTT
>NA|NA|TRBJ2-3|TRBV7-9
CASSGGPDTQYF
TGTGCCAGCAGCGGAGGGCCAGATACGCAGTATTTT
>NA|NA|TRBJ2-7|TRBV6-1
CAMPGRSSYEQYF
TGTGCCATGCCGGGACGCAGCTCCTACGAGCAGTACTTC
>NA|NA|TRBJ2-5|TRBV4-1
CASSQELGTGRRETQYF
TGCGCCAGCAGCCAAGAGCTCGGCACAGGGAGACGAGAGACCCAGTACTTC
>NA|many|TRBJ1-1|TRBV4-2
CASSQDRLQGWVNTEAFF
TGTGCCAGCAGCCAAGACCGTCTGCAGGGTTGGGTGAACACTGAAGCTTTCTTT
>TRBD2|NA|TRBJ2-3|TRBV28
CASSPFGGRADTQYF
TGTGCCAGCAGTCCTTTTGGCGGGAGGGCAGATACGCAGTATTTT
>NA|NA|TRBJ1-1|TRBV7-3
CASSLLGGPGDTEAFF
TGTGCCAGCAGTCTTCTTGGGGGACCGGGGGACACTGAAGCTTTCTTT
>TRBD2|NA|TRBJ2-5|TRBV5-1
CASSEGLAGVQETQYF
TGCGCCAGCAGCGAGGGACTAGCGGGGGTCCAAGAGACCCAGTACTTC
>TRBD1|NA|TRBJ1-2|TRBV5-1
CASSVQGALDGYTF
TGCGCCAGCAGCGTGCAGGGGGCCTTGGATGGCTACACCTTC
>TRBD2|once|TRBJ2-2|TRBV11-2
CASSPSGLRTGELFF
TGTGCCAGCAGCCCTAGCGGTCTGCGGACCGGGGAGCTGTTTTTT
>NA|NA|TRBJ1-5|TRBV15
CATSRDRGFYSNQPQHF
TGTGCCACCAGCAGAGATCGGGGTTTCTATAGCAATCAGCCCCAGCATTTT
>NA|NA|TRBJ2-4|TRBV4-3
CATTVVPHFGRQLKNIQYF
TGCGCCACCACAGTTGTTCCCCACTTTGGGCGGCAACTGAAAAACATTCAGTACTTC
>NA|NA|TRBJ2-1|TRBV4-2
CASSQEQVTARSYNEQFF
TGTGCCAGCAGCCAAGAGCAGGTGACAGCACGCTCCTACAATGAGCAGTTCTTC
>TRBD1|NA|TRBJ1-1|TRBV9
CASSADRANTEAFF
TGTGCCAGCAGCGCCGACAGGGCGAACACTGAAGCTTTCTTT
>NA|NA|TRBJ1-5|TRBV7-2
CASSLAPNQPQHF
TGTGCCAGCAGCTTAGCCCCGAATCAGCCCCAGCATTTT
>NA|NA|TRBJ2-1|TRBV13
CASSSDRVLRVGGEQFF
TGTGCCAGCAGCTCAGACCGGGTCCTCAGGGTGGGGGGTGAGCAGTTCTTC
>NA|once|TRBJ1-3|TRBV2
CASRPRGNTIYF
TGTGCCAGCAGACCCAGGGGAAACACCATATATTTT
>TRBD1|NA|TRBJ1-5|TRBV18
CASSPPDRVKPQHF
TGTGCCAGCTCACCTCCGGACAGGGTGAAGCCCCAGCATTTT
>TRBD2|NA|TRBJ2-4|TRBV6-5
CASTPGGMAKNIQYF
TGTGCCAGCACCCCGGGGGGGATGGCCAAAAACATTCAGTACTTC
>TRBD2|NA|TRBJ2-1|TRBV7-6
CASSFRLADNEQFF
TGTGCCAGCAGCTTCCGACTAGCGGACAATGAGCAGTTCTTC
>NA|NA|TRBJ2-2|TRBV19
CASSMPLNTGELFF
TGTGCCAGTAGTATGCCCCTAAACACCGGGGAGCTGTTTTTT
>NA|NA|TRBJ1-5|TRBV5-8
CASSSQDGGNQPQHF
TGTGCCAGCAGCTCGCAGGACGGCGGCAATCAGCCCCAGCATTTT